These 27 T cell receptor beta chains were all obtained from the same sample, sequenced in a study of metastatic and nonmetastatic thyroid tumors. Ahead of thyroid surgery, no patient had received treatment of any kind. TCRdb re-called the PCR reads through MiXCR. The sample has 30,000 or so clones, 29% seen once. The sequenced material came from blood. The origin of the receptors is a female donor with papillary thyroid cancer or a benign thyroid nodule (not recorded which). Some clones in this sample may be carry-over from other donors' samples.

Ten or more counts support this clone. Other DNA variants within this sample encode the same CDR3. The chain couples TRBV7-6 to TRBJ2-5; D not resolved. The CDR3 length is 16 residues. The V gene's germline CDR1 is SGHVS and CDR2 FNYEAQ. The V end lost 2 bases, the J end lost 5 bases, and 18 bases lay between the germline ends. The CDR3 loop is CASSLSPRVEMETQYF. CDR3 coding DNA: TGTGCCAGCAGCTTATCGCCCCGGGTGGAGATGGAGACCCAGTACTTC.

CDR3 nucleotides: TGTGCCACCGGGGGACAGGGACACCGGCCCCAGCATTTT. It codes for CATGGQGHRPQHF. V is TRBV11-2 and J is TRBJ1-5; TRBD1 agrees at 9 bases. Germline V CDR1 and CDR2: SGHAT, FQNNGV. V gave up 10 bases and J gave up 9 bases; unmatched junction bases: 10. The CDR3 extends over 13 amino acids.

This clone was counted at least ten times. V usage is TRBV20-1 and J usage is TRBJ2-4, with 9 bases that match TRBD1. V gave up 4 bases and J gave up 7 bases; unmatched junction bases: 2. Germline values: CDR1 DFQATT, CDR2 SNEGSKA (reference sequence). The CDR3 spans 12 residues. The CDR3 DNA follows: TGCAGTGCTATCGACAGGGGGAACATTCAGTACTTC. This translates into CSAIDRGNIQYF.

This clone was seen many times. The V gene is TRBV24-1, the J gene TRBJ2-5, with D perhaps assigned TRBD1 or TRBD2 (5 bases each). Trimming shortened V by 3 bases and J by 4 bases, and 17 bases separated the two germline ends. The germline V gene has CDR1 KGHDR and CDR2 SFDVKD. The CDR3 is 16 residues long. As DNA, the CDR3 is TGTGCCACCAGTGATCCGCGACAGTCGGCGGGAGAGACCCAGTACTTC. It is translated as CATSDPRQSAGETQYF.

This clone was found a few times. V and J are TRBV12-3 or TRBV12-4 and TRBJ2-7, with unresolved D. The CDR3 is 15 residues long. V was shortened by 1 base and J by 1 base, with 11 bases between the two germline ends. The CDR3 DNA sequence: TGTGCCAGCAGTTTAGGAACAGCCTCTTCCTACGAGCAGTACTTC. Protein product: CASSLGTASSYEQYF.

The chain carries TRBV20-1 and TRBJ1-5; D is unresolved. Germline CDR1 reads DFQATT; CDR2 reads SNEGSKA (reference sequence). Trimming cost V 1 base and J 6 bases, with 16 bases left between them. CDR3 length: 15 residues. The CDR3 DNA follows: TGCAGTGCTAGAGTTGGAGGAGGAGATGCTCAGCCCCAGCATTTT. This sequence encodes CSARVGGGDAQPQHF.

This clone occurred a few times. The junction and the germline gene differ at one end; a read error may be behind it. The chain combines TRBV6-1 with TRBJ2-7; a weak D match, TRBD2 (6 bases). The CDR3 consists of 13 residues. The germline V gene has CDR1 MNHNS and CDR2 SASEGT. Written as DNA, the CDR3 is TGTGCCAGCAATGAAGCGGGTTCCTACGAGCAGTACTTC. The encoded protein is CASNEAGSYEQYF.

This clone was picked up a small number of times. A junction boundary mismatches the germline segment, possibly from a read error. In DNA, the CDR3 is TGTGCCAGGAGTTTATCGGGCGGGGCTAGAGGGGAGACCGAGTACTTC. Its protein is CARSLSGGARGETEYF. The V and J genes are TRBV27 and TRBJ2-5; TRBD2 might be the D (6 bases). Per germline, CDR1 MNHEY and CDR2 SMNVEV (reference sequence). The CDR3 loop spans 16 amino acids.

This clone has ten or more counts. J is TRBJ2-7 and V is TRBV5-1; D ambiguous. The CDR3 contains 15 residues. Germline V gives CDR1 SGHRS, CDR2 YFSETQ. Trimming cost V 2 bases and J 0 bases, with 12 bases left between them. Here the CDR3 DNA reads TGCGCCAGCAGCTTAGGTCTAGTTAGCTCCTACGAGCAGTACTTC. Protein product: CASSLGLVSSYEQYF.

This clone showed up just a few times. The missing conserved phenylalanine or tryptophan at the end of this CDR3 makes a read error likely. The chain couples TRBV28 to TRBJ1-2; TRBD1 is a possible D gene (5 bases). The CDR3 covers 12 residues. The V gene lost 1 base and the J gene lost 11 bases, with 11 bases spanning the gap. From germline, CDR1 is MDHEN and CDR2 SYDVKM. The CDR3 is CASSLSREGYTL. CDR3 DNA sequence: TGTGCCAGCAGTTTATCCAGGGAAGGGTACACCTTA.

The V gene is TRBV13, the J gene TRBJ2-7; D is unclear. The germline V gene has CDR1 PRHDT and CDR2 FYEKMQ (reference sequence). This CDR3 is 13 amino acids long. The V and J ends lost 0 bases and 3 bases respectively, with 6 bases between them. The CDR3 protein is CASSLGQSYEQYF. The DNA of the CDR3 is TGTGCCAGCAGCTTAGGTCAAAGCTACGAGCAGTACTTC. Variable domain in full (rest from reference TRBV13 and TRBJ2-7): AAGVIQSPRHLIKEKRETATLKCYPIPRHDTVYWYQQGPGQDPQFLISFYEKMQSDKGSIPDRFSAQQFSDYHSELNMSSLELGDSALYFCASSLGQSYEQYFGPGTRLTVT.

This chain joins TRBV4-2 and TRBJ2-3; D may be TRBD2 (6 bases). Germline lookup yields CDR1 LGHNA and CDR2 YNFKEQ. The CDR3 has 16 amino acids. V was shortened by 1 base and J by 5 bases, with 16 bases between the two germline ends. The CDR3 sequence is CASSQGRGGVGDTQYF. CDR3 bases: TGTGCCAGCAGCCAAGGGCGTGGCGGGGTTGGAGATACGCAGTATTTT.

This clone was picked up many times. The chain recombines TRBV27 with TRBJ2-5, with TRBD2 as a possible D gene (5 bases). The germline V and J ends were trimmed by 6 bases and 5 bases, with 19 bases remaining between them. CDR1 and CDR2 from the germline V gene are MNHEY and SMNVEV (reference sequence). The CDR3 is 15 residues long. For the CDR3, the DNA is TGTGCCAGCAGCCCCCTACTAGGCGGAAGGGAGACCCAGTACTTC. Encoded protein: CASSPLLGGRETQYF.

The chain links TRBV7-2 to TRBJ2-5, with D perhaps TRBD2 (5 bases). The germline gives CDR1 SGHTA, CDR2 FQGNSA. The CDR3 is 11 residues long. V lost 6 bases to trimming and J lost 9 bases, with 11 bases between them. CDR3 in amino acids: CASSRGSPQYF. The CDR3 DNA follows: TGTGCCAGCAGTCGCGGGTCACCCCAGTACTTC.

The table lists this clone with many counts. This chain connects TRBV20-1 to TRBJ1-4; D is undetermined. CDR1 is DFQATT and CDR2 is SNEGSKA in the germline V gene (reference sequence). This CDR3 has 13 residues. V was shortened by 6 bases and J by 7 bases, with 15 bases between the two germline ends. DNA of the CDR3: TGCAGTGCAATAGAGAGTGTGGGTGAAAAACTGTTTTTT. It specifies CSAIESVGEKLFF.

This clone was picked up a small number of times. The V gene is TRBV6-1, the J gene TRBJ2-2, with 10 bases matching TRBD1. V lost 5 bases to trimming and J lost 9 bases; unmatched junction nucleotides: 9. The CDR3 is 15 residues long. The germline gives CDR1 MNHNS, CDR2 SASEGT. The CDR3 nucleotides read TGTGCCAGCAGTCCGGGACAGGGGATGCGTTGGGAGCTGTTTTTT. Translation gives CASSPGQGMRWELFF.

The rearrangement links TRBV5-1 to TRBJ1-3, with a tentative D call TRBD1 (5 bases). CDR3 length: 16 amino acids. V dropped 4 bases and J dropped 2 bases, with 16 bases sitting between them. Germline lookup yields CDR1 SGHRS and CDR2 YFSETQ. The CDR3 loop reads CASSLAPTQAGNTIYF. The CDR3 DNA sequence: TGCGCCAGCAGCCTGGCCCCAACACAGGCTGGAAACACCATATATTTT.

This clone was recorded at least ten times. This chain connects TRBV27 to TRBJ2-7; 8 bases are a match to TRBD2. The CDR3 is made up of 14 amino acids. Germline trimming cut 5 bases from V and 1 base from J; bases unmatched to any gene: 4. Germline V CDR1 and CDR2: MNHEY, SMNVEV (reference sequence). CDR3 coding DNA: TGTGCCAGCAGTGCGGGACTAGGTTCCTACGAGCAGTACTTC. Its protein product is CASSAGLGSYEQYF.

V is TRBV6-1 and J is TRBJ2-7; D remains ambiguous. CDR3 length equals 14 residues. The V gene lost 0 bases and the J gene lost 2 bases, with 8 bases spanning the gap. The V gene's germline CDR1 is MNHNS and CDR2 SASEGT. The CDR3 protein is CASSEAPIAYEQYF. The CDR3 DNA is TGTGCCAGCAGTGAAGCCCCAATTGCCTACGAGCAGTACTTC.

The CDR3, as DNA: TGCAGTGCGTATCGGACTAGCGGGAAAAACATTCAGTACTTC. It yields the protein CSAYRTSGKNIQYF. The V call is TRBV20-1, the J call TRBJ2-4; the match to TRBD2 covers 11 bases. The CDR3 extends over 14 amino acids. The V gene's germline CDR1 is DFQATT and CDR2 SNEGSKA (reference sequence). After removal of 6 bases from V and 4 bases from J, the junction contained 5 bases not matched to a gene.

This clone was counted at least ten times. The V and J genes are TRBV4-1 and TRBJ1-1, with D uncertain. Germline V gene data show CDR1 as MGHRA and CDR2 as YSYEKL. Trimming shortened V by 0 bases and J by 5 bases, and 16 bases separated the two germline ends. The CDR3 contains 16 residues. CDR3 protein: CASSQDLFRGTTEAFF. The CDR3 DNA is TGCGCCAGCAGCCAAGATTTATTCCGGGGAACGACTGAAGCTTTCTTT.

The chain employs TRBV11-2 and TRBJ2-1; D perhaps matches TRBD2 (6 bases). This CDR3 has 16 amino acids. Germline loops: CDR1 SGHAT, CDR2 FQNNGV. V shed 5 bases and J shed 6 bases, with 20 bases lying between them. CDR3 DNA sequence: TGTGCCAGCAGCCCGCATAGTGCGGTGGGAGGCAATGAGCAGTTCTTC. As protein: CASSPHSAVGGNEQFF.

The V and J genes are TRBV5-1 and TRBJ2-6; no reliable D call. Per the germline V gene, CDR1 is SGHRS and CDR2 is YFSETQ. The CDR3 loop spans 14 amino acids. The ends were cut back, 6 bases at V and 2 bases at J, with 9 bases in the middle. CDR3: CASTLVAGANVLTF. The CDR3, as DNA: TGCGCCAGCACCCTTGTCGCTGGGGCCAACGTCCTGACTTTC.

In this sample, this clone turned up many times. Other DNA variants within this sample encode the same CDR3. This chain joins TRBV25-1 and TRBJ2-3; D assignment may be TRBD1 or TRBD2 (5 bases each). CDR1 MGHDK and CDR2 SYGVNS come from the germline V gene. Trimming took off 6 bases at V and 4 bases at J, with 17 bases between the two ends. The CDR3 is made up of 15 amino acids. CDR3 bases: TGTGCCAGCAGACGAGGGGACCAGGCCCCAGATACGCAGTATTTT. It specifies CASRRGDQAPDTQYF.

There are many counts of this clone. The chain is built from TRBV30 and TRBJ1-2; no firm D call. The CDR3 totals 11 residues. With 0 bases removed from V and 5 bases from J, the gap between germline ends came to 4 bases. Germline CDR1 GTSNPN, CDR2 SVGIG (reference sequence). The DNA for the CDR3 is TGTGCCTGGAGTGTAGGGTATGGCTACACCTTC. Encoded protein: CAWSVGYGYTF. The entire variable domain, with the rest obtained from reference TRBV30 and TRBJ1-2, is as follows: SQTIHQWPATLVQPVGSPLSLECTVEGTSNPNLYWYRQAAGRGLQLLFYSVGIGQISSEVPQNLSASRPQDRQFILSSKKLLLSDSGFYLCAWSVGYGYTFGSGTRLTVV.

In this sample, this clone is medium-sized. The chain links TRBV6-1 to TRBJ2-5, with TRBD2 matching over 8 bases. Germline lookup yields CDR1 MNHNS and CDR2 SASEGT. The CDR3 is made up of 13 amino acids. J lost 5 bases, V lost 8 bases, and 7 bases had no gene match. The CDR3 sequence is CASGGLEGETQYF. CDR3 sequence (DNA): TGTGCCAGCGGGGGACTAGAGGGGGAGACCCAGTACTTC.

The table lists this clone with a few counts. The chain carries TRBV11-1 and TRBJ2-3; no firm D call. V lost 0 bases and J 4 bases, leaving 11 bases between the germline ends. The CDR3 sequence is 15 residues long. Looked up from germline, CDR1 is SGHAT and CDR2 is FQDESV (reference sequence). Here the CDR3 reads CASSLAFLVSDTQYF. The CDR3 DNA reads TGTGCCAGCAGCTTAGCGTTTCTAGTCTCAGATACGCAGTATTTT.